Listed here are 22 T cell receptor beta chains from one sample, sequenced in a study of T-cell reconstitution after alpha-beta-depleted transplantation in children. A library of TCRbeta sequences, prepared with unique molecular identifiers, was generated. TCRdb used MiXCR to reprocess the PCR reads, holding one entry per CDR3 protein. The sample contains a few hundred thousand distinct CDR3 sequences, over 20% of which appear only once. The source was PBMCs, collected before TCRalphabeta/CD19-depleted stem cell transplant. The receptors were sampled from a boy younger than two with Wiskott-Aldrich syndrome, due to receive a stem cell transplant.

CDR3 DNA: TGTGCCAGCAGCAGGGAGGGGAACTATGGCTACACCTTC. Protein sequence: CASSREGNYGYTF. The V and J genes are TRBV7-2 and TRBJ1-2, with D possibly TRBD1 on 5 matching bases. The CDR3 spans 13 residues. Trimming left V 5 bases short and J 2 bases short, with 9 bases between. CDR1 is SGHTA, CDR2 FQGNSA, per germline.

This clonotype was detected once. CDR3 protein: CASSLRLAGPSGANVLTF. In DNA, the CDR3 is TGCGCCAGCAGCCTACGACTAGCGGGCCCCTCTGGGGCCAACGTCCTGACTTTC. This rearrangement joins TRBV5-1 to TRBJ2-6; 10 bases align to TRBD2. In germline, CDR1 is SGHRS, CDR2 YFSETQ. This CDR3 has 18 amino acids. V gave up 4 bases and J gave up 0 bases; unmatched junction bases: 7.

This clonotype occurred a few times. J is TRBJ1-1 and V is TRBV5-1, with D unresolved. The V gene lost 4 bases and the J gene lost 2 bases, with 9 bases spanning the gap. This CDR3 is built from 13 residues. The germline gives CDR1 SGHRS, CDR2 YFSETQ. For the CDR3, the DNA is TGCGCCAGCAGCCGGGCAGGAAACACTGAAGCTTTCTTT. Residues: CASSRAGNTEAFF.

This clonotype was recorded a few times. This sequence joins TRBV10-3 and TRBJ2-1; D is perhaps TRBD1 or TRBD2 (6 bases each). The V end was cut by 3 bases, the J end by 6 bases, with 21 bases between. There are 17 residues in the CDR3. Germline CDR1 and CDR2: ENHRY and SYGVKD. CDR3 residues: CAISDRDGGRFGNEQFF. The DNA for the CDR3 is TGTGCCATCAGTGACAGAGACGGGGGCCGCTTCGGCAATGAGCAGTTCTTC.

There are a few counts of this clonotype. The rearrangement links TRBV27 to TRBJ2-5; D is unclear. Trimming left V 6 bases short and J 3 bases short, with 11 bases between. CDR1 and CDR2 from the germline V gene are MNHEY and SMNVEV (reference sequence). The CDR3 extends over 13 amino acids. The DNA of the CDR3 is TGTGCCAGCAGAAACATCTGGGAAGAGACCCAGTACTTC. Protein: CASRNIWEETQYF.

This sequence joins TRBV6-1 and TRBJ1-2; unclear D gene. V lost 8 bases and J 3 bases, leaving 13 bases between the germline ends. CDR3 size: 13 residues. Germline CDR1 MNHNS, CDR2 SASEGT. The DNA for the CDR3 is TGTGCCAGCGGCGAGGGCGCGGACTATGGCTACACCTTC. Translating gives CASGEGADYGYTF.

This rearrangement joins TRBV5-4 to TRBJ2-1, with 9 positions matching TRBD2. The V segment lost 0 bases and the J segment 4 bases; nucleotides outside the gene matches: 5. The CDR3 length is 16 residues. CDR1 and CDR2 (germline): SGHNT, YYREEE (reference sequence). CDR3: CASSLDGGLAYNEQFF. Written as DNA, the CDR3 is TGTGCCAGCAGCTTGGATGGTGGACTAGCGTACAATGAGCAGTTCTTC.

This CDR3 is CASSFTSGSDEQFF. CDR3 sequence (DNA): TGTGCCAGCAGCTTTACTAGCGGGAGCGATGAGCAGTTCTTC. The chain links TRBV7-9 to TRBJ2-1; the match to TRBD2 covers 11 bases. CDR3 length: 14 residues. V lost 3 bases and J lost 8; bases outside the gene matches: 3. Per germline, CDR1 SEHNR and CDR2 FQNEAQ (reference sequence).

The gene calls are TRBV7-9 and TRBJ2-7, with TRBD2 as a possible D gene (6 bases). V lost 5 bases and J 6 bases, leaving 11 bases between the germline ends. The CDR3 loop spans 12 amino acids. Per germline, CDR1 SEHNR and CDR2 FQNEAQ (reference sequence). The CDR3 sequence is CASSAIGSEQYF. CDR3 bases: TGTGCCAGCAGCGCAATCGGGAGCGAGCAGTACTTC.

This clonotype was detected a few times. The chain is built from TRBV7-2 and TRBJ2-1; D possibly corresponds to TRBD2 (5 bases). The CDR3 is 15 amino acids. Germline-derived CDR1 and CDR2 are SGHTA and FQGNSA. V gave up 3 bases and J gave up 4 bases, with 13 bases separating them. The CDR3 region has the DNA TGTGCCAGCAGCTTTGTGAGGGTCGGGTACAATGAGCAGTTCTTC. Translation: CASSFVRVGYNEQFF. The full variable domain, with the rest looked up from reference TRBV7-2 and TRBJ2-1, is GAGVSQSPSNKVTEKGKDVELRCDPISGHTALYWYRQSLGQGLEFLIYFQGNSAPDKSGLPSDRFSAERTGGSVSTLTIQRTQQEDSAVYLCASSFVRVGYNEQFFGPGTRLTVL.

This clonotype has more than one count but fewer than ten. The chain employs TRBV5-1 and TRBJ2-1; D could derive from TRBD1 or TRBD2 (5 bases each). This CDR3 is 16 amino acids long. V lost 4 bases and J lost 1, with 15 bases in between. Germline CDR1 is SGHRS and CDR2 is YFSETQ. The CDR3 reads CASSHRGGQSYNEQFF. CDR3 DNA: TGCGCCAGCAGCCACCGGGGCGGGCAGTCCTACAATGAGCAGTTCTTC.

The rearrangement links TRBV5-1 to TRBJ2-7, with 7 bases aligning to TRBD1. J gave up 0 bases and V 7 bases, and 7 bases lay outside the gene matches. This CDR3 region has 14 residues. Germline-derived CDR1 and CDR2 are SGHRS and YFSETQ. CDR3: CASARTGSSYEQYF. The CDR3 nucleotides are TGCGCCAGCGCGAGGACAGGAAGCTCCTACGAGCAGTACTTC.

The rearrangement uses TRBV20-1 and TRBJ2-3; no definite D call. Germline-derived CDR1 and CDR2 are DFQATT and SNEGSKA (reference sequence). The CDR3 totals 12 residues. Between the trimmed V and J ends, which lost 4 bases and 3 bases, there was a span of 8 bases. CDR3 in DNA: TGCAGTGCTAAGGTGCTTACAGATACGCAGTATTTT. It encodes CSAKVLTDTQYF.

This clonotype was observed a handful of times. J is TRBJ2-7 and V is TRBV11-1; TRBD2 matches at 11 bases. This CDR3 region has 18 residues. Losses at the gene ends were 5 bases for V and 0 bases for J; bases not matched to a gene: 12. CDR1 and CDR2 (germline): SGHAT, FQDESV (reference sequence). The CDR3 nucleotides are TGTGCCAGCAGCCCCGGGACTAGCGGAAAAAGGAGCTCCTACGAGCAGTACTTC. Amino acids: CASSPGTSGKRSSYEQYF.

The gene calls are TRBV7-6 and TRBJ1-1; D not resolved. The CDR3 loop spans 13 amino acids. Deletions cut 7 bases from V and 4 bases from J, with 13 bases between. Germline CDR1 and CDR2: SGHVS and FNYEAQ. This chain's CDR3 is CASTPFKGTEAFF. The CDR3 DNA sequence: TGTGCCAGCACCCCCTTTAAGGGCACTGAAGCTTTCTTT. The complete variable domain, with remaining parts taken from reference TRBV7-6 and TRBJ1-1, reads GAGVSQSPRYKVTKRGQDVALRCDPISGHVSLYWYRQALGQGPEFLTYFNYEAQQDKSGLPNDRFSAERPEGSISTLTIQRTEQRDSAMYRCASTPFKGTEAFFGQGTRLTVV.

This clonotype came up a few times. The chain carries TRBV19 and TRBJ2-2; D is unclear. V was trimmed by 7 bases and J by 7 bases, leaving 16 bases between them. The CDR3 has 14 amino acids. Germline V lookup: CDR1 LNHDA, CDR2 SQIVND (reference sequence). CDR3 DNA: TGTGCCAGTACCTCAAGTCATGGGTACGGGGAGCTGTTTTTT. It yields the protein CASTSSHGYGELFF.

This chain links TRBV10-3 with TRBJ2-3; a possible D gene is TRBD2 (5 bases). The length of the CDR3 is 13 residues. V gave up 5 bases and J gave up 12 bases, with 18 bases separating them. Germline V gives CDR1 ENHRY, CDR2 SYGVKD. The CDR3 sequence: CAISRGGGVTQYF. The CDR3 DNA reads TGTGCCATCAGTCGCGGAGGTGGAGTTACACAGTATTTT.

This clonotype has just a few counts. CDR3 sequence: CSAYGIDGYTF. The CDR3 DNA is TGCAGCGCCTACGGGATCGATGGCTACACCTTC. This rearrangement joins TRBV29-1 to TRBJ1-2; D is uncertain. Germline V gene sequence: CDR1 SQVTM, CDR2 ANQGSEA. V lost 7 bases to trimming and J lost 6 bases, with 12 bases between them. The CDR3 has 11 amino acids.

This clonotype was counted between two and nine times. This chain connects TRBV20-1 to TRBJ2-7; TRBD1 agrees at 8 bases. This CDR3 is built from 15 residues. Germline lookup yields CDR1 DFQATT and CDR2 SNEGSKA (reference sequence). Trimming cost V 0 bases and J 5 bases; bases outside gene matches: 9. CDR3 residues: CSARDRGRGLNEQYF. In DNA, the CDR3 is TGCAGTGCTAGAGATCGGGGCAGGGGGCTGAACGAGCAGTACTTC.

The gene calls are TRBV7-3 and TRBJ2-1; D not certain. The CDR3 runs to 13 residues. Germline assignment: CDR1 SGHTA and CDR2 FQGTGA. V lost 4 bases to trimming and J lost 10 bases, with 14 bases between them. The CDR3 DNA reads as TGTGCCAGCAGCTCCTTCGTGGGTATCGAGCAGTTCTTC. As protein: CASSSFVGIEQFF.

This chain links TRBV20-1 with TRBJ2-5, with TRBD2 as a possible D gene (5 bases). CDR1 is DFQATT, CDR2 SNEGSKA, per germline (reference sequence). Trimming shortened V by 5 bases and J by 5 bases, and 15 bases separated the two germline ends. This CDR3 has 13 residues. CDR3 sequence (DNA): TGCAGTGCTCCTAGAGGAGGTCCGGAGACCCAGTACTTC. Its translation is CSAPRGGPETQYF.

This clonotype showed up just a few times. This rearrangement joins TRBV20-1 to TRBJ2-1; the D is unclear. The CDR3 covers 15 residues. Germline assignment: CDR1 DFQATT and CDR2 SNEGSKA (reference sequence). Trimming took off 2 bases at V and 3 bases at J, with 14 bases between the two ends. For the CDR3, the DNA is TGCAGTGCTAGAAACGGGCTAGTTATCTACAATGAGCAGTTCTTC. Translating it yields CSARNGLVIYNEQFF.